A selection of T cell receptor beta chains follows, all from one sample in a study of human T cells and chemical hapten exposure. TCRdb used MiXCR to reprocess the 5' RACE reads, holding one entry per CDR3 protein. The sample includes 150,000 or so distinct CDR3 sequences, roughly 4.1% seen only once; the top ten take over 1.1%. Receptor source: a female donor in good health. The CDR3 runs from the conserved cysteine through the conserved F or W. D genes are given only for firm matches. Size values are once, few and many counts, or a class for expanded clones, and some rows have none.

>TRBJ2-4|TRBV28|-|15|many
TGTGCCAGCAGTTTAAGTCAGGGTGGGAAAAACATTCAGTACTTC
CASSLSQGGKNIQYF
>TRBJ1-4|TRBV11-2|TRBD1|16|many
TGTGCCAGCAGCCCCTACACAGGGGCGACTAATGAAAAACTGTTTTTT
CASSPYTGATNEKLFF
>TRBJ2-3|TRBV7-2|-|11|many
TGTGCCAGCAGGGAGTCAGATACGCAGTATTTT
CASRESDTQYF
>TRBJ2-7|TRBV20-1|-|11|many
TGCAGTGCTAGAAAGGTCTACGAGCAGTACTTC
CSARKVYEQYF
>TRBJ2-3|TRBV5-1|TRBD1|13|many
TGCGCCAGCAGCCGGGACAGGGCGGATACGCAGTATTTT
CASSRDRADTQYF
>TRBJ2-3|TRBV6-6|TRBD2|16|many
TGTGCCAGCGGAAGGAACAGCGGGGGGGCAGTAGATACGCAGTATTTT
CASGRNSGGAVDTQYF
>TRBJ2-3|TRBV7-9|-|17|-
TGTGCCAGCAGCCCAGGCGGGGCGGAATACAGCACAGATACGCAGTATTTT
CASSPGGAEYSTDTQYF
>TRBJ2-1|TRBV12-5|-|15|many
TGTGCTAGTGGTTTGAACCAAGGACTCAGGAATGAGCAGTTCTTC
CASGLNQGLRNEQFF
>TRBJ2-3|TRBV11-2|TRBD1|15|many
TGTGCCAGCAGCAGCGGACAGGGGGTAACAGATACGCAGTATTTT
CASSSGQGVTDTQYF
>TRBJ1-1|TRBV9|TRBD1|13|few
TGTGCCAGCAGCGAGACAGGGAATCCTGAAGCTTTCTTT
CASSETGNPEAFF
>TRBJ2-1|TRBV6-5|TRBD2|15|many
TGTGCCAGCAGTTACTCTAGCGGGGGCCACAATGAGCAGTTCTTC
CASSYSSGGHNEQFF
>TRBJ1-2|TRBV28|TRBD1|15|many
TGTGCCAGCAGACGAGGACAGGGGGAAAGCTATGGCTACACCTTC
CASRRGQGESYGYTF
>TRBJ1-2|TRBV29-1|-|13|many
TGCAGCGGAACGACACAGTGGGACTATGGCTACACCTTC
CSGTTQWDYGYTF
>TRBJ2-5|TRBV5-1|-|14|few
TGCGCCAGCAGTCCGGCTGGGGGCAGGGAGGCCCAGTACTTC
CASSPAGGREAQYF
>TRBJ2-3|TRBV7-2|TRBD2|15|many
TGTGCCAGCAGCTACCTAGCGGGGGCCCAGGTTACGCAGTATTTT
CASSYLAGAQVTQYF
>TRBJ1-5|TRBV5-6|-|14|many
TGTGCCAGCAGCACCGGCAGGGTGGGTCAGCCCCAGCATTTT
CASSTGRVGQPQHF
>TRBJ2-5|TRBV9|-|14|many
TGTGCCAGCAGCGTAGGAAGCAATCGAGAGACCCAGTACTTC
CASSVGSNRETQYF
>TRBJ1-2|TRBV25-1|TRBD1|14|-
TGTGCCAGCAGTGCCAGGGGGGGTGGCTATGGCTACACCTTC
CASSARGGGYGYTF
>TRBJ1-6|TRBV20-1|-|13|-
TGCAGTGCTGAACGGGGTGATAATTCACCCCTCCACTTT
CSAERGDNSPLHF
>TRBJ2-3|TRBV4-2|TRBD2|22|few
TGTGCCAGCAGCCAAGAAACAGGCCTTAGGCCTAGCGGGGGCCAAAGCACAGATACGCAGTATTTT
CASSQETGLRPSGGQSTDTQYF
>TRBJ1-1|TRBV20-1|-|12|-
TGCAGTGCCCCGTTCGGCGGAACTGAAGCTTTCTTT
CSAPFGGTEAFF
>TRBJ1-4|TRBV6-1|-|14|many
TGTGCCAGCAGTGACGGCAGAGCTAATGAAAAACTGTTTTTT
CASSDGRANEKLFF
>TRBJ2-2|TRBV12-3/TRBV12-4|-|13|many
TGTGCCAGCAGTATAAAGGGCACCGGGGAGCTGTTTTTT
CASSIKGTGELFF
>TRBJ1-5|TRBV4-3|-|13|many
TGCGCCAGCAGCCACGCCATGTATCAGCCCCAGCATTTT
CASSHAMYQPQHF
>TRBJ1-1|TRBV7-9|-|12|many
TGTGCCAGCAGCTCGCAGGGGCTGAAAGCTTTCTTT
CASSSQGLKAFF
>TRBJ2-7|TRBV5-6|-|13|-
TGTGCCAGCAGCTTGGACAGTCACGACGAGCAGTACTTC
CASSLDSHDEQYF
>TRBJ1-2|TRBV18|-|15|many
TGTGCCAGCTCAGGGTACGAGGGGCTGAACTATGGCTACACCTTC
CASSGYEGLNYGYTF
>TRBJ2-5|TRBV5-4|TRBD1|16|-
TGTGCCAGCAGCACTAATCGGGACAGGGGCCTAGAGACCCAGTACTTC
CASSTNRDRGLETQYF
>TRBJ2-1|TRBV20-1|TRBD1|14|many
TGCAGTGCTAGAGAGGGACAGCCAGGCAATGAGCAGTTCTTC
CSAREGQPGNEQFF
>TRBJ1-5|TRBV10-3|-|16|many
TGTGCCATCAGTGAACAAACAGGCCTGGGGAATCAGCCCCAGCATTTT
CAISEQTGLGNQPQHF
>TRBJ2-3|TRBV28|-|13|many
TGTGCCAGCAGTTTGACTAACCCAAATACGCAGTATTTT
CASSLTNPNTQYF
>TRBJ1-2|TRBV10-3|-|11|many
TGTGCCATCAGTGAGTCGCTTGGCTACACCTTC
CAISESLGYTF
>TRBJ2-2|TRBV4-3|-|15|-
TGCGCCAGCAGCCAATCTGCAGGGATCGCCGGGGAGCTGTTTTTT
CASSQSAGIAGELFF
>TRBJ2-5|TRBV10-3|-|13|many
TGTGCCATCAGGGCGGAGTCACAAGAGACCCAGTACTTC
CAIRAESQETQYF
>TRBJ2-3|TRBV6-2/TRBV6-3|-|13|-
TGTGCCAGCAATCAGCGGATCACAGATACGCAGTATTTT
CASNQRITDTQYF
>TRBJ2-2|TRBV5-4|-|13|-
TGTGCCAGCAGTCCGCGGGGTAACGGGGAGCTGTTTTTT
CASSPRGNGELFF
>TRBJ1-1|TRBV18|TRBD1|13|-
TGTGCCAGCTCACAAAAACAGGGGACTGAAGCTTTCTTT
CASSQKQGTEAFF
>TRBJ2-7|TRBV2|-|13|-
TGTGCCAGCAGTGAAGCGGGGGGCTACGAGCAGTGCTTC
CASSEAGGYEQCF
>TRBJ2-1|TRBV30|TRBD2|15|-
TGTGCCTGGAATCGATTTCGGGGGGGCTACAATGAGCAGTTCTTC
CAWNRFRGGYNEQFF
>TRBJ2-5|TRBV6-5|-|14|-
TGTGCCAGCAGGGCGGCCGGGGTTCCTGGGGCCCAGTACTTC
CASRAAGVPGAQYF
>TRBJ2-7|TRBV28|-|15|many
TGTGCCAGCAGTTTAGAATGGGGCAGCTCCTACGAGCAGTACTTC
CASSLEWGSSYEQYF